This T cell receptor beta chain was observed in a study of cytomegalovirus exposure and HLA in healthy donors. PCR primers comprised 60 Vbeta and 13 Jbeta primers. Libraries were prepared by immunoSEQ multiplex PCR; TCRdb keeps only in-frame clonotypes and omits some of them. This table lists roughly 51,000 clones. The CDR3 length is 16 residues. Germline values: CDR1 GTSNPN, CDR2 SVGIG (reference sequence). Trimming left V 4 bases short and J 4 bases short, with 20 bases between. The TCR sequence derives from a male donor in good health and CMV-seropositive. The genes are TRBV30 and TRBJ1-3, with unresolved D. Sequences were obtained from PBMCs. As DNA, the CDR3 is TGTGCCTGGAACCCAAGACCGAGGGCAGTCGGAAACACCATATATTTT. This codes for CAWNPRPRAVGNTIYF. The entire variable domain, with the rest obtained from reference TRBV30 and TRBJ1-3, is as follows: SQTIHQWPATLVQPVGSPLSLECTVEGTSNPNLYWYRQAAGRGLQLLFYSVGIGQISSEVPQNLSASRPQDRQFILSSKKLLLSDSGFYLCAWNPRPRAVGNTIYFGEGSWLTVV.